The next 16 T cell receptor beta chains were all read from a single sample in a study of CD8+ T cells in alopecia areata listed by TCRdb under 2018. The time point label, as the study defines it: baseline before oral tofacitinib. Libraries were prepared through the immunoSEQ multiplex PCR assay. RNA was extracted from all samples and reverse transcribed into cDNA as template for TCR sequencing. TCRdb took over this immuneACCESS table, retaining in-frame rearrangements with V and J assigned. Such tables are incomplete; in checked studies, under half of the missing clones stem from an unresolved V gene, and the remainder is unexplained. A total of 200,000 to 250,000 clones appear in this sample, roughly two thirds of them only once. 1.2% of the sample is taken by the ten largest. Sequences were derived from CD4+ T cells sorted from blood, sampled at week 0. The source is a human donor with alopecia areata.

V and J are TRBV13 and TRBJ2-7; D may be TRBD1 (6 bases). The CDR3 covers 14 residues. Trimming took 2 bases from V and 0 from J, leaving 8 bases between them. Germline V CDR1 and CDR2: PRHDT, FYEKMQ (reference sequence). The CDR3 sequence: CASSLTGPSYEQYF. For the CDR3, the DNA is TGTGCCAGCAGCTTAACAGGGCCCTCCTACGAGCAGTACTTC.

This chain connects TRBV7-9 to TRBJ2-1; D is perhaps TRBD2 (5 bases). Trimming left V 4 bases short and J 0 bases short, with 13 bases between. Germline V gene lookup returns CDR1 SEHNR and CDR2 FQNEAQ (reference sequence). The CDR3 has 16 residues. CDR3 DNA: TGTGCCAGCAGCTCAGGAGGAGGATACTCCTACAATGAGCAGTTCTTC. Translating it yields CASSSGGGYSYNEQFF.

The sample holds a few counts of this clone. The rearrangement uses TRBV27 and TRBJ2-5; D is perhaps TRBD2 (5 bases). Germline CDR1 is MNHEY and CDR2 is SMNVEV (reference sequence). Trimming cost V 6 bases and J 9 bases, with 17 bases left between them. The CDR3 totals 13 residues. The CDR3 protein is CASRPSGPGAQYF. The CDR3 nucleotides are TGTGCCAGCAGGCCAAGCGGACCTGGGGCCCAGTACTTC.

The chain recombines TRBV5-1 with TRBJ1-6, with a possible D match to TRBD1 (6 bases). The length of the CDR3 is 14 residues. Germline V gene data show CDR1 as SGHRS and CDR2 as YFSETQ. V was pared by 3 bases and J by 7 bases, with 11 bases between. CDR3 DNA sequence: TGCGCCAGCAGCTCACAGGGACGCAATTCACCCCTCCACTTT. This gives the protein CASSSQGRNSPLHF.

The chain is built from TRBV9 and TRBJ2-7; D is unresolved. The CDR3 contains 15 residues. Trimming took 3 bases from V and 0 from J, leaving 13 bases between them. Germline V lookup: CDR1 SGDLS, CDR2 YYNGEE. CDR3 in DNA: TGTGCCAGCAGCGCTCATGGGGAATTCTCCTACGAGCAGTACTTC. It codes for CASSAHGEFSYEQYF.

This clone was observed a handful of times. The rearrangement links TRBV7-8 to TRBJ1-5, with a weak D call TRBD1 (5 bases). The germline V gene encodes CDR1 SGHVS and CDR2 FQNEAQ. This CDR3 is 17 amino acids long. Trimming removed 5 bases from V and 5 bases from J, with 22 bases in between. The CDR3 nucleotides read TGTGCCAGCAGCCCCTCTTTGCGTGAGGGGCGGCATCAGCCCCAGCATTTT. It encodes CASSPSLREGRHQPQHF.

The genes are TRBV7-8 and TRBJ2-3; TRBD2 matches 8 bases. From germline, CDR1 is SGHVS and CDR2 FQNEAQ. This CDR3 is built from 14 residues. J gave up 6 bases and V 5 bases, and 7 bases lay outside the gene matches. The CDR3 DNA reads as TGTGCCAGCAGCCGAACTAGCGGCGGGGATACGCAGTATTTT. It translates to CASSRTSGGDTQYF.

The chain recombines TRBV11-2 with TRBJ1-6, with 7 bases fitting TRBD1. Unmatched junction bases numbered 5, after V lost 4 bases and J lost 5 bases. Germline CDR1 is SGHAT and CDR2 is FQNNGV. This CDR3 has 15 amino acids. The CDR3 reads CASSSRDRDNSPLHF. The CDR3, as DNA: TGTGCCAGCAGCTCCAGGGACAGAGATAATTCACCCCTCCACTTT.

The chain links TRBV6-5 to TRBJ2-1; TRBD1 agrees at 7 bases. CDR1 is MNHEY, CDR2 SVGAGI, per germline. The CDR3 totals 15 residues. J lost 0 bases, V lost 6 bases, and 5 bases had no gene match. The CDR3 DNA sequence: TGTGCCAGCAGCCCGGACAGGAGCTCCTACAATGAGCAGTTCTTC. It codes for CASSPDRSSYNEQFF.

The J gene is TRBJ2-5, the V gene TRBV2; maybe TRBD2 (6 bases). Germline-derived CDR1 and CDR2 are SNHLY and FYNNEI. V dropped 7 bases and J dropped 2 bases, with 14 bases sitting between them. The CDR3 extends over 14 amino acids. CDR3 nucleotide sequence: TGTGCCAGCAATCCTCGGCGGGGTCAAGAGACCCAGTACTTC. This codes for CASNPRRGQETQYF.

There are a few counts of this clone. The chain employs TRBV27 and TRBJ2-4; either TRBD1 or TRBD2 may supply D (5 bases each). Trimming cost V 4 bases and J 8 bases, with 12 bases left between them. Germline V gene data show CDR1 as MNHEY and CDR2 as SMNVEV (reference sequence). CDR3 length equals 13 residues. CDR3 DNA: TGTGCCAGCAGTTCCGGGACCGGGCACATTCAGTACTTC. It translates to CASSSGTGHIQYF.

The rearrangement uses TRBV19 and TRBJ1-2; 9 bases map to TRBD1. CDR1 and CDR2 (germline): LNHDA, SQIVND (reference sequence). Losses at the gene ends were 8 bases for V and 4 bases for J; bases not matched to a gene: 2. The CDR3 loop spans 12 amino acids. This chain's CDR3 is CASGQGIYGYTF. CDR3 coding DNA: TGTGCCAGTGGACAGGGGATCTATGGCTACACCTTC.

For the CDR3, the DNA is TGTGCCAGCAGCAACCGGCTCAATGAGCAGTTCTTC. Translation gives CASSNRLNEQFF. The V and J genes are TRBV6-5 and TRBJ2-1; D gene ambiguous. The CDR3 totals 12 residues. Deletions cut 6 bases from V and 6 bases from J, with 9 bases between. Looked up from germline, CDR1 is MNHEY and CDR2 is SVGAGI.

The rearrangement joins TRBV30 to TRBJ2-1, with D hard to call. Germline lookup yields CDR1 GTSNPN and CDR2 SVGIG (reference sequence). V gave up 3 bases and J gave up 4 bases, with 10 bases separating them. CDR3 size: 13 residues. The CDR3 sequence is CAWSSDGYNEQFF. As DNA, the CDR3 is TGTGCCTGGAGCTCGGACGGTTACAATGAGCAGTTCTTC.

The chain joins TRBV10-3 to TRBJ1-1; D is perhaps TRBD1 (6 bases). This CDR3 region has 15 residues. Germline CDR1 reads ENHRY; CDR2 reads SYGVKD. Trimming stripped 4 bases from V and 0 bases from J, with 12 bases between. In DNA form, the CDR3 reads TGTGCCATCAGTGTCCAGGGGACCATGAACACTGAAGCTTTCTTT. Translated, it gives CAISVQGTMNTEAFF.

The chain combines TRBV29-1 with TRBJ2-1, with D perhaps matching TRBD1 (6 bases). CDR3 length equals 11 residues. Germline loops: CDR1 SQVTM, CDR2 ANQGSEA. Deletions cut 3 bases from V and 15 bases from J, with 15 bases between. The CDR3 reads CSVDRTEKGFF. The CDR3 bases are TGCAGCGTTGATCGGACAGAAAAGGGGTTCTTC.